These 7 T cell receptor beta chains originate from one sample sequenced in a study of CD8+CD57+ T cells in acquired aplastic anemia. TCR beta VDJ and CDR3 were profiled, and genomic DNA was the template. TCRdb processed the reads anew with MiXCR; each CDR3 protein has one entry. Among some 410,000 distinct CDR3 sequences listed, about 70% were seen once. The specimen was sorted CD4+, CD8+, or CD8+CD57+ T cells (not recorded which) from PBMCs. Source of these receptors: a human donor in good health, serving as a control.

This clonotype was picked up one time. V usage is TRBV5-1 and J usage is TRBJ2-2; 9 bases align to TRBD2. The CDR3 loop spans 15 amino acids. CDR1 is SGHRS, CDR2 YFSETQ, per germline. Unmatched junction bases numbered 10, after V lost 6 bases and J lost 7 bases. CDR3 sequence (DNA): TGCGCCAGCATCCTCTCGGCTAGCGGGGACGGGGAGCTGTTTTTT. Translated, it gives CASILSASGDGELFF.

A single count supports this clonotype. One junction end does not reproduce the germline sequence, and a read error may be involved. The V call is TRBV7-7, the J call TRBJ2-5, with 10 bases aligning to TRBD1. CDR1 SSHAT and CDR2 FNYEAQ come from the germline V gene (reference sequence). There are 15 residues in the CDR3. CDR3 sequence: CASSFRQGAGETQYF. CDR3 DNA: TGTGCTAGCAGCTTCCGACAGGGGGCGGGAGAGACCCAGTACTTC.

J is TRBJ2-5 and V is TRBV12-3 or TRBV12-4, with D perhaps TRBD1 or TRBD2 (5 bases each). V lost 7 bases to trimming and J lost 5 bases, with 26 bases between them. The CDR3 runs to 17 residues. This CDR3 reads CASTRRIAISWGETQYF. Here the CDR3 DNA reads TGTGCCAGCACCCGTAGAATAGCGATCTCCTGGGGGGAGACCCAGTACTTC.

V gene TRBV5-4 combines with J gene TRBJ1-1; the D is unclear. Germline CDR1 reads SGHNT; CDR2 reads YYREEE (reference sequence). Trimming pared 4 bases from V and 3 bases from J, leaving 10 bases between. The CDR3 length is 13 residues. CDR3 sequence reads: CASSPRLDTEAFF. CDR3 nucleotide sequence: TGTGCCAGCAGCCCCCGCCTGGACACTGAAGCTTTCTTT.

Many counts were recorded for this clonotype. J is TRBJ2-3 and V is TRBV9; D may be TRBD2 (7 bases). The CDR3 consists of 16 residues. Germline-derived CDR1 and CDR2 are SGDLS and YYNGEE. Trimming removed 0 bases at V and 4 bases at J, with 15 bases between. In DNA form, the CDR3 reads TGTGCCAGCAGCGTAGGTTGGGGGGGGGCCCCAGATACGCAGTATTTT. Protein sequence: CASSVGWGGAPDTQYF.

The chain recombines TRBV9 with TRBJ2-7; D ambiguous. The V and J ends lost 1 base and 7 bases respectively, with 15 bases between them. Germline assignment: CDR1 SGDLS and CDR2 YYNGEE. The CDR3 is 14 residues long. CDR3 nucleotides: TGTGCCAGCAGCGTAAGGAGCCTCCGTAGGGAGCAGTACTTC. Its protein product is CASSVRSLRREQYF.

This clonotype was detected only once. The rearrangement links TRBV7-4 to TRBJ1-5; a possible D gene is TRBD1 (5 bases). The CDR3 runs 15 residues. Germline CDR1 reads SGHVT; CDR2 reads SQSDAQ. V lost 3 bases to trimming and J lost 4 bases, with 13 bases between them. This chain's CDR3 is CASSFGATRNQPQHF. As DNA, the CDR3 is TGTGCCAGCAGCTTTGGGGCCACTAGAAATCAGCCCCAGCATTTT.